This T cell receptor beta chain was sequenced in a study of T cell responses to AZD1222 COVID-19 vaccine. V gave up 5 bases and J gave up 7 bases, with 15 bases separating them. This CDR3 is built from 13 residues. CDR1 is SEHNR and CDR2 is FQNEAQ in the germline V gene (reference sequence). Some clones are missing from TCRdb's copy, which holds only in-frame ones; the method was immunoSEQ multiplex PCR. This sample has 70,000 to 95,000 clones, with around nine tenths found just once. The specimen was peripheral blood, collected 28 days after the second AZD1222 dose. This clonotype was sampled from an adult who received the AZD1222 COVID-19 vaccine. This chain connects TRBV7-9 to TRBJ2-7; possibly TRBD1 for D (6 bases). CDR3 sequence reads: CASSPTQGSEQYF. The CDR3 nucleotides read TGTGCCAGCAGCCCAACACAGGGAAGTGAGCAGTACTTC.